The 32 T cell receptor beta chains below were found in one sample sequenced in a study of T-cell reconstitution after alpha-beta-depleted transplantation in children. TCRbeta library preparation incorporated unique molecular identifiers. From the PCR reads, TCRdb called clonotypes with MiXCR, one entry per CDR3 protein. The table has approximately 210,000 distinct CDR3 sequences, around a sixth seen once. The source material was PBMCs, mostly from graft donor cells, sampled 360 days after TCRalphabeta/CD19-depleted stem cell transplant. These receptors all come from a male patient between 2 and 15 years old who had a stem cell transplant for acute lymphoblastic leukemia, so the T cells may come from the graft donor.

The chain links TRBV6-5 to TRBJ1-5; D remains ambiguous. Looked up from germline, CDR1 is MNHEY and CDR2 is SVGAGI. Trimming took off 4 bases at V and 0 bases at J, with 10 bases between the two ends. The CDR3 sequence is 15 residues long. CDR3 residues: CASSSQRYSNQPQHF. As DNA, the CDR3 is TGTGCCAGCAGTTCCCAGCGTTATAGCAATCAGCCCCAGCATTTT.

The gene calls are TRBV20-1 and TRBJ1-2; no reliable D call. The CDR3 spans 12 residues. Germline CDR1 DFQATT, CDR2 SNEGSKA (reference sequence). The V end lost 3 bases, the J end lost 5 bases, and 10 bases lay between the germline ends. In DNA form, the CDR3 reads TGCAGTGCTAGCCCAGACCGGTATGGCTACACCTTC. Protein: CSASPDRYGYTF.

The rearrangement joins TRBV30 to TRBJ2-7; D is ambiguous. V was shortened by 1 base and J by 6 bases, with 10 bases between the two germline ends. Per germline, CDR1 GTSNPN and CDR2 SVGIG (reference sequence). The CDR3 has 12 residues. The CDR3: CAWSDASTEQYF. Written as DNA, the CDR3 is TGTGCCTGGAGTGACGCCTCGACCGAGCAGTACTTC.

The chain joins TRBV7-9 to TRBJ1-4, with 9 bases aligning to TRBD1. Germline lookup yields CDR1 SEHNR and CDR2 FQNEAQ (reference sequence). The CDR3 covers 15 residues. The V gene end was trimmed by 6 bases and the J gene end by 5 bases; junction bases not matched to a gene: 7. The CDR3 nucleotides are TGTGCCAGCAGTCCTCCGGGACAGGGAAATGAAAAACTGTTTTTT. It encodes CASSPPGQGNEKLFF.

The chain joins TRBV18 to TRBJ2-1, with 13 positions matching TRBD2. With 0 bases clipped from V and 10 bases from J, the junction kept 9 bases outside the gene matches. CDR3 length equals 17 residues. Looked up from germline, CDR1 is KGHSH and CDR2 is LQKENI. As DNA, the CDR3 is TGTGCCAGCTCACCACCGCTAACTAGCGGGGGGGCACGGGAGCAGTTCTTC. It yields the protein CASSPPLTSGGAREQFF.

This rearrangement joins TRBV20-1 to TRBJ1-2; TRBD1 matches at 9 bases. Germline assignment: CDR1 DFQATT and CDR2 SNEGSKA (reference sequence). The CDR3 contains 13 residues. Written as DNA, the CDR3 is TGCAATTCCGAACCGGGACAGGGTTATGGCTACACCTTC. Residues: CNSEPGQGYGYTF.

This clonotype has at least ten counts. The chain recombines TRBV5-1 with TRBJ2-7; D unclear. Trimming stripped 4 bases from V and 4 bases from J, with 9 bases between. Germline CDR1 SGHRS, CDR2 YFSETQ. The CDR3 extends over 12 amino acids. The CDR3 region has the DNA TGCGCCAGCAGCCCGTCAGGATACGAGCAGTACTTC. Translating it yields CASSPSGYEQYF. Combining the CDR3 with reference TRBV5-1 and TRBJ2-7 gives the whole variable domain KAGVTQTPRYLIKTRGQQVTLSCSPISGHRSVSWYQQTPGQGLQFLFEYFSETQRNKGNFPGRFSGRQFSNSRSEMNVSTLELGDSALYLCASSPSGYEQYFGPGTRLTVT.

This clonotype came up a few times. V is TRBV12-3 or TRBV12-4 and J is TRBJ1-1; D is undetermined. Trimming removed 4 bases at V and 0 bases at J, with 12 bases between. The CDR3 runs to 15 residues. This CDR3 reads CASSYQIPLNTEAFF. The DNA of the CDR3 is TGTGCCAGCAGTTACCAAATTCCCCTGAACACTGAAGCTTTCTTT.

There are a few counts of this clonotype. V usage is TRBV7-9 and J usage is TRBJ2-2; D is ambiguous. CDR1 is SEHNR and CDR2 is FQNEAQ in the germline V gene (reference sequence). This CDR3 contains 14 residues. Trimming removed 2 bases from V and 4 bases from J, with 8 bases in between. The CDR3 loop reads CASSLRELTGELFF. CDR3 in DNA: TGTGCCAGCAGCTTAAGAGAACTCACCGGGGAGCTGTTTTTT.

The table lists this clonotype with a few counts. The rearrangement joins TRBV7-8 to TRBJ2-7; 8 nucleotides line up with TRBD1. The CDR3 spans 16 residues. The germline V gene encodes CDR1 SGHVS and CDR2 FQNEAQ. The V and J ends lost 1 base and 1 base, in that order; junction bases with no gene match: 6. CDR3 protein: CASSLVGQVLSYEQYF. The CDR3 DNA is TGTGCCAGCAGCTTAGTGGGACAGGTATTATCCTACGAGCAGTACTTC.

Only a few counts were recorded for this clonotype. The CDR3 spells CSAKSSGRYNEQFF. The CDR3 DNA reads TGCAGCGCCAAATCTAGCGGGAGGTACAATGAGCAGTTCTTC. The J gene is TRBJ2-1, the V gene TRBV29-1; 11 bases agree with TRBD2. V trimming: 7 bases; J trimming: 4 bases; junction bases outside the gene matches: 6. Germline-derived CDR1 and CDR2 are SQVTM and ANQGSEA. The CDR3 has 14 residues.

This clonotype was observed at least ten times. This sequence joins TRBV18 and TRBJ2-5, with 9 bases fitting TRBD2. J lost 1 base, V lost 0 bases, and 0 bases had no gene match. The germline V gene has CDR1 KGHSH and CDR2 LQKENI. CDR3 length: 15 residues. CDR3 nucleotides: TGTGCCAGCTCACCACCTAGCGGGAGCCAAGAGACCCAGTACTTC. It codes for CASSPPSGSQETQYF.

This clonotype was detected a few times. V and J are TRBV11-2 and TRBJ2-5; 13 bases fit TRBD2. The CDR3 length is 18 residues. The germline V gene encodes CDR1 SGHAT and CDR2 FQNNGV. V lost 1 base and J lost 2; bases outside the gene matches: 7. The CDR3 spells CASSLGGGLAGRQETQYF. The CDR3 DNA sequence: TGTGCCAGCAGCTTAGGGGGGGGACTAGCGGGGAGACAAGAGACCCAGTACTTC.

There are many counts of this clonotype. The CDR3 nucleotides read TGTGCCAGCAGCTTGGGACAGGTACACAATGAGCAGTTCTTC. Translation: CASSLGQVHNEQFF. This chain connects TRBV7-9 to TRBJ2-1; 8 nucleotides align to TRBD1. Per the germline V gene, CDR1 is SEHNR and CDR2 is FQNEAQ (reference sequence). The CDR3 extends over 14 amino acids. V shed 3 bases and J 5 bases; nucleotides not matched to a gene: 3.

This clonotype showed up just a few times. The chain carries TRBV7-6 and TRBJ2-7, with no clear D. Germline V lookup: CDR1 SGHVS, CDR2 FNYEAQ. This CDR3 spans 14 amino acids. Between the trimmed V and J ends, which lost 1 base and 4 bases, there was a span of 11 bases. The CDR3 sequence is CASSLVVGPYEQYF. CDR3 nucleotide sequence: TGTGCCAGCAGCTTAGTCGTGGGCCCTTACGAGCAGTACTTC.

In DNA form, the CDR3 reads TGTGCCAGCAGCTTAACTTTTTCAGCGGGGGGTCCAGAGACCCAGTACTTC. It specifies CASSLTFSAGGPETQYF. The chain employs TRBV13 and TRBJ2-5; 9 nucleotides line up with TRBD2. The germline V gene encodes CDR1 PRHDT and CDR2 FYEKMQ (reference sequence). The CDR3 is 17 amino acids. V dropped 2 bases and J dropped 4; count of bases not matched to a gene: 11.

Notes on this clonotype: A much larger clone differs from this one at a single base, so this may be a read error. The chain is built from TRBV7-2 and TRBJ2-2; TRBD2 is a possible D gene (6 bases). Looked up from germline, CDR1 is SGHTA and CDR2 is FQGNSA. V was cut by 6 bases and J by 6 bases, with 20 bases left in between. CDR3 length: 16 amino acids. The CDR3 here is CASSTWAGTSPGELFF. The CDR3 bases are TGTGCCAGCAGTACCTGGGCTGGGACTTCCCCCGGGGAGCTGTTTTTT. Together with reference TRBV7-2 and TRBJ2-2, the CDR3 gives the full variable domain: GAGVSQSPSNKVTEKGKDVELRCDPISGHTALYWYRQSLGQGLEFLIYFQGNSAPDKSGLPSDRFSAERTGGSVSTLTIQRTQQEDSAVYLCASSTWAGTSPGELFFGEGSRLTVL.

Only a few counts were recorded for this clonotype. The V call is TRBV7-9, the J call TRBJ1-1; 7 bases agree with TRBD1. The V segment lost 7 bases and the J segment 0 bases; nucleotides outside the gene matches: 14. This CDR3 comprises 17 residues. The germline V gene encodes CDR1 SEHNR and CDR2 FQNEAQ (reference sequence). The CDR3 spells CASTKGGGSHMNTEAFF. In DNA form, the CDR3 reads TGTGCCAGCACCAAAGGAGGGGGCAGCCACATGAACACTGAAGCTTTCTTT. The variable domain in full, with the rest retrieved from reference TRBV7-9 and TRBJ1-1, is DTGVSQNPRHKITKRGQNVTFRCDPISEHNRLYWYRQTLGQGPEFLTYFQNEAQLEKSRLLSDRFSAERPKGSFSTLEIQRTEQGDSAMYLCASTKGGGSHMNTEAFFGQGTRLTVV.

This clonotype appeared a single time. The chain has TRBV7-9 and TRBJ2-7; D is unclear. The V gene's germline CDR1 is SEHNR and CDR2 FQNEAQ (reference sequence). The length of the CDR3 is 15 residues. Deletions cut 3 bases from V and 0 bases from J, with 12 bases between. The CDR3 bases are TGTGCCAGCAGCTTCGGGCTGTCGAGCTCCTACGAGCAGTACTTC. This codes for CASSFGLSSSYEQYF.

The rearrangement joins TRBV12-3 or TRBV12-4 to TRBJ1-6, with 7 bases matching TRBD1. V trimming: 7 bases; J trimming: 9 bases; junction bases outside the gene matches: 12. The CDR3 is 15 residues long. CDR3 region: CASTADRFGVSPLHF. The CDR3 DNA is TGTGCCAGCACCGCGGACAGGTTTGGCGTTTCACCCCTCCACTTT.

CDR3 coding DNA: TGCAGCGTTGAACTTTCAACCGGGACAGGGGCGCCCCGGGCCTATGGCTACACCTTC. Translated, it gives CSVELSTGTGAPRAYGYTF. This rearrangement joins TRBV29-1 to TRBJ1-2; the match to TRBD1 covers 10 bases. This CDR3 is built from 19 residues. J gave up 4 bases and V 2 bases, and 19 bases lay outside the gene matches. Per the germline V gene, CDR1 is SQVTM and CDR2 is ANQGSEA.

The chain carries TRBV7-8 and TRBJ2-7; TRBD2 matches at 10 bases. V lost 5 bases, J lost 0 bases, and 4 bases stayed unmatched. The CDR3 is 15 amino acids. Germline CDR1 SGHVS, CDR2 FQNEAQ. CDR3 in DNA: TGTGCCAGCAGCCCGGGGACTAGCGTCTCCTACGAGCAGTACTTC. Encoded protein: CASSPGTSVSYEQYF.

This chain connects TRBV6-2 or TRBV6-3 to TRBJ2-7; a possible D gene is TRBD2 (5 bases). The CDR3 has 14 amino acids. Per the germline V gene, CDR1 is MNHEY and CDR2 is SVGEGT. Trimming took off 3 bases at V and 4 bases at J, with 13 bases between the two ends. The CDR3 DNA is TGTGCCAGCAGTTATTCGAGAGGGTTTTACGAGCAGTACTTC. Translated: CASSYSRGFYEQYF.

Here the CDR3 reads CAIRAGRDTQYF. In DNA form, the CDR3 reads TGTGCCATCAGGGCGGGGCGGGATACGCAGTATTTT. This sequence joins TRBV10-3 and TRBJ2-3, with D possibly being TRBD2 (6 bases). The V gene lost 6 bases and the J gene lost 6 bases, with 10 bases spanning the gap. CDR3 length: 12 amino acids. The V gene's germline CDR1 is ENHRY and CDR2 SYGVKD.

This clonotype was counted only a few times. The CDR3 coding sequence is TGTGCCAGCAGTGGTCACCCTAGCGGGGGTGCGGGTGAGCAGTTCTTC. Protein product: CASSGHPSGGAGEQFF. The chain recombines TRBV2 with TRBJ2-1; 10 nucleotides match TRBD2. The germline V gene has CDR1 SNHLY and CDR2 FYNNEI. V lost 4 bases and J lost 9; bases outside the gene matches: 12. CDR3 length: 16 residues.

The CDR3: CASTRETFWEQYF. The CDR3 bases are TGTGCCAGCACCAGGGAGACGTTTTGGGAGCAGTACTTC. J is TRBJ2-7 and V is TRBV12-3 or TRBV12-4; D may be TRBD1 or TRBD2 (5 bases each). The CDR3 is made up of 13 amino acids. Trimming pared 7 bases from V and 7 bases from J, leaving 17 bases between.

This clonotype was recorded a few times. This chain joins TRBV3-1 and TRBJ1-3, with D unresolved. Germline-derived CDR1 and CDR2 are LGHDT and YNNKEL (reference sequence). Trimming took off 7 bases at V and 0 bases at J, with 13 bases between the two ends. The CDR3 loop spans 15 amino acids. The CDR3 region is CASTSGAVSGNTIYF. CDR3 sequence (DNA): TGTGCCAGCACCTCAGGAGCAGTCTCTGGAAACACCATATATTTT.

This clonotype has only a few counts. The rearrangement joins TRBV29-1 to TRBJ2-7; tentative D call: TRBD2 (6 bases). Germline lookup yields CDR1 SQVTM and CDR2 ANQGSEA. The CDR3 runs 12 residues. V shed 7 bases and J shed 0 bases, with 10 bases lying between them. The CDR3 sequence: CSEHSGSYEQYF. CDR3 DNA: TGCAGCGAGCATAGCGGCTCCTACGAGCAGTACTTC.

Only a few counts were recorded for this clonotype. The chain links TRBV11-1 to TRBJ1-1, with D unclear. Germline V gene lookup returns CDR1 SGHAT and CDR2 FQDESV (reference sequence). The CDR3 consists of 14 residues. The germline V and J ends were trimmed by 4 bases and 0 bases, with 9 bases remaining between them. The CDR3 spells CASSSRLVNTEAFF. DNA of the CDR3: TGTGCCAGCAGCTCTAGGTTGGTGAACACTGAAGCTTTCTTT.

Only one count was recorded for this clonotype. In DNA, the CDR3 is TGTGCCAGCTCACCACCTTCCCGAAACTACGAGCAGTACTTC. This codes for CASSPPSRNYEQYF. The chain has TRBV18 and TRBJ2-7; unclear D gene. V shed 0 bases and J shed 3 bases, with 9 bases lying between them. The CDR3 sequence is 14 residues long. CDR1 is KGHSH, CDR2 LQKENI, per germline.

The rearrangement links TRBV3-1 to TRBJ2-1; 8 bases are shared with TRBD1. This CDR3 is 15 amino acids long. Germline V gene sequence: CDR1 LGHDT, CDR2 YNNKEL (reference sequence). J was trimmed by 5 bases and V by 4 bases; bases with no gene match: 7. CDR3 sequence (DNA): TGTGCCAGCAGCCCATCGGACAGGGTCGACAATGAGCAGTTCTTC. Protein: CASSPSDRVDNEQFF.

The chain recombines TRBV7-9 with TRBJ1-2, with 9 bases that match TRBD1. This CDR3 comprises 17 residues. The germline V gene encodes CDR1 SEHNR and CDR2 FQNEAQ (reference sequence). V dropped 6 bases and J dropped 2; count of bases not matched to a gene: 13. The CDR3 DNA follows: TGTGCCAGCAGTCTTGGGTCGAACAGGGGGCCCAACTATGGCTACACCTTC. Translating it yields CASSLGSNRGPNYGYTF.